The rows below give T cell receptor beta chains drawn from one sample of a study of tumour-infiltrating T cells in Burkitt lymphoma. TCRdb's copy holds only in-frame clones and misses some; the assay was immunoSEQ multiplex PCR. The table lists 13,000 or so clones, 65% to 90% of them singletons. Sample: tumor tissue. Every receptor here comes from a human donor with diffuse large B-cell lymphoma. CDR3s include the opening cysteine and the closing phenylalanine or tryptophan. D genes are given only for firm matches. A clone size is listed for some rows: how often the clone was seen (once, few, many), or a class if it is expanded.

clone_size d_call j_call v_call cdr3_aa cdr3_nt
. . TRBJ1-1 TRBV2 CASRRGGTEAFF TGTGCCAGCAGGCGCGGGGGGACTGAAGCTTTCTTT
. TRBD1 TRBJ2-7 TRBV29-1 CSANGQEASYEQYF TGCAGCGCCAACGGACAGGAAGCCTCCTACGAGCAGTACTTC
. . TRBJ2-4 TRBV2 CASRVNIQYF TGTGCCAGCAGAGTAAACATTCAGTACTTC
. . TRBJ1-2 TRBV27 CASSLGTQTSDGYTF TGTGCCAGCAGTTTAGGGACCCAGACATCGGATGGCTACACCTTC
. . TRBJ1-1 TRBV5-1 CASRAGLNVENTEAFF TGCGCCAGCAGGGCAGGTCTGAACGTAGAGAACACTGAAGCTTTCTTT
. . TRBJ2-7 TRBV7-9 CASSLEEKQYF TGTGCCAGCAGCTTAGAAGAAAAGCAGTACTTC
once . TRBJ2-3 TRBV9 CASSVDNTDTQYF TGTGCCAGCAGCGTAGACAACACAGATACGCAGTATTTT
. . TRBJ2-3 TRBV27 CASSEGLGFTDTQYF TGTGCCAGCAGCGAAGGACTGGGATTCACAGATACGCAGTATTTT
. . TRBJ1-2 TRBV6-6 CASSYDLGINYGYTF TGTGCCAGCAGTTACGACCTGGGGATTAACTATGGCTACACCTTC
. TRBD1 TRBJ1-1 TRBV5-1 CASSFSGTGGSEAFF TGCGCCAGCAGCTTTTCCGGGACAGGGGGCTCTGAAGCTTTCTTT
. TRBD1 TRBJ1-5 TRBV7-8 CASSPRTGDNQPQHF TGTGCCAGCAGCCCGCGGACAGGCGACAATCAGCCCCAGCATTTT
. TRBD2 TRBJ2-1 TRBV6-6 CASALSGSWDEQFF TGTGCCAGCGCCCTAAGCGGGAGTTGGGATGAGCAGTTCTTC
once TRBD1 TRBJ2-7 TRBV29-1 CSVEDWDRGGSYEQYF TGCAGCGTTGAAGATTGGGACAGGGGTGGCTCCTACGAGCAGTACTTC
. . TRBJ2-4 TRBV27 CASSLSSQGLIQYF TGTGCCAGCAGTTTATCGAGTCAGGGGCTCATTCAGTACTTC
. TRBD1 TRBJ1-4 TRBV2 CASSPRDREMEKLFF TGTGCCAGCAGTCCCCGGGACAGGGAAATGGAAAAACTGTTTTTT
. TRBD2 TRBJ2-2 TRBV6-6 CASSLAVGELFF TGTGCCAGCAGTCTAGCGGTCGGGGAGCTGTTTTTT
. . TRBJ1-1 TRBV12-5 CASGLAGTFSDTEAFF TGTGCTAGTGGTTTGGCAGGGACATTTAGCGACACTGAAGCTTTCTTT
. . TRBJ2-1 TRBV10-3 CAISDGAVNEQFF TGTGCTATCAGTGACGGGGCGGTCAATGAGCAGTTCTTC
few TRBD2 TRBJ2-7 TRBV12-5 CASGLGEGFLNEQYF TGTGCTAGTGGTTTGGGGGAGGGGTTTCTCAACGAGCAGTACTTC
. . TRBJ2-7 TRBV5-8 CASSATSYEQYF TGTGCCAGCAGCGCCACATCCTACGAGCAGTACTTC
. TRBD2 TRBJ2-1 TRBV6-5 CASSYGRGVDEQFF TGTGCCAGCAGTTATGGGAGGGGTGTGGATGAGCAGTTCTTC
few TRBD2 TRBJ2-3 TRBV5-6 CASSLVGSGGTTDTQYF TGTGCCAGCAGCTTGGTTGGTAGCGGGGGAACTACAGATACGCAGTATTTT
once . TRBJ2-3 TRBV10-3 CAIRTESTDTQYF TGTGCCATAAGGACCGAAAGCACAGATACGCAGTATTTT
. . TRBJ1-2 TRBV4-3 CASSQDSRGYGYTF TGCGCCAGCAGCCAAGATTCGAGAGGTTATGGCTACACCTTC
. . TRBJ1-6 TRBV4-1 CASSKGIDNSPLHF TGCGCCAGCAGCAAAGGCATAGATAATTCACCCCTCCACTTT
. . TRBJ2-2 TRBV5-1 CASSARPGSTGELFF TGCGCCAGCAGCGCACGTCCGGGGAGCACCGGGGAGCTGTTTTTT
. . TRBJ1-1 TRBV4-3 CASSQEVRLEAFF TGCGCCAGCAGCCAAGAAGTCCGCCTTGAAGCTTTCTTT
. . TRBJ1-3 TRBV5-5 CASTQWGDGNTIYF TGTGCCAGCACCCAATGGGGGGACGGAAACACCATATATTTT
. TRBD2 TRBJ2-1 TRBV27 CASSLSGGAHEQFF TGTGCCAGCAGTCTCAGCGGGGGGGCACATGAGCAGTTCTTC
. TRBD2 TRBJ2-5 TRBV6-1 CASSAGGETQYF TGTGCCAGCAGTGCGGGGGGGGAGACCCAGTACTTC
. . TRBJ2-5 TRBV5-4 CASSLEPIGTQYF TGTGCCAGCAGCTTGGAGCCGATTGGGACCCAGTACTTC
. TRBD1 TRBJ1-2 TRBV2 CASSEVGQVGYTF TGTGCCAGCAGTGAAGTGGGACAGGTTGGCTACACCTTC
. TRBD2 TRBJ2-1 TRBV10-1 CASSIGREFYNEQFF TGCGCCAGCAGTATAGGGCGGGAGTTCTACAATGAGCAGTTCTTC
. . TRBJ2-7 TRBV29-1 CSVDLKPGSHEQYF TGCAGCGTTGACCTCAAGCCGGGATCCCACGAGCAGTACTTC
. . TRBJ2-4 TRBV19 CASQSLAKNIQYF TGTGCCAGCCAGAGCCTAGCCAAAAACATTCAGTACTTC
. . TRBJ2-6 TRBV7-3 CASSLPGAVGANVLTF TGTGCCAGCAGCTTACCAGGGGCAGTTGGGGCCAACGTCCTGACTTTC
. . TRBJ2-7 TRBV20-1 CSARDILEQYF TGCAGTGCTAGAGATATACTGGAGCAGTACTTC